These 11 T cell receptor beta chains originate from one sample sequenced in a study of T cells after yellow fever vaccination (dated by TCRdb to about 2019). Receptor amplification or capture employed 5' RACE. TCRdb lists the instrument as Illumina HiSeq 2500. Starting from the raw public reads, TCRdb applied fastp trimming at Q25, assembled clones with MiXCR and retained in-frame beta chains. Rows are unified per CDR3 protein, each entry keeping the most common DNA and genes. The sample table holds around 610,000 distinct CDR3 sequences, of which 13% were seen once. The ten largest clones add up to over 11% of the sample. The treatment or condition label of this sample denotes: live attenuated yellow fever vaccine strain. Sequenced material: PBMCs, taken on the day of the yellow fever booster vaccination. The receptors were sampled from a man aged 30 to 39 who received the YFV17D yellow fever vaccine.

In this sample, this clonotype turned up a few times. The chain links TRBV9 to TRBJ2-2; D ambiguous. Trimming stripped 4 bases from V and 1 base from J, with 20 bases between. Germline CDR1 SGDLS, CDR2 YYNGEE. The CDR3 has 18 residues. The CDR3 DNA reads as TGTGCCAGCAGCTCTCCCATTCTCGTGACTGAGAACACCGGGGAGCTGTTTTTT. Protein: CASSSPILVTENTGELFF.

The V and J genes are TRBV19 and TRBJ1-1, with TRBD1 matching 8 bases. The trim removed 5 bases at V and 1 base at J, leaving 6 bases unmatched. This CDR3 contains 15 residues. Germline values: CDR1 LNHDA, CDR2 SQIVND (reference sequence). CDR3 coding DNA: TGTGCCAGTAGTTCGGACAGGGCCGGGAACACTGAAGCTTTCTTT. Its translation is CASSSDRAGNTEAFF.

This clonotype was detected only a few times. The rearrangement joins TRBV29-1 to TRBJ2-1, with 10 bases fitting TRBD2. The CDR3 is 15 amino acids. Germline V lookup: CDR1 SQVTM, CDR2 ANQGSEA. The V gene end was trimmed by 3 bases and the J gene end by 3 bases; junction bases not matched to a gene: 5. CDR3 residues: CSVDAGTSDYNEQFF. The DNA of the CDR3 is TGCAGCGTTGACGCCGGGACTAGCGACTACAATGAGCAGTTCTTC.

The chain is built from TRBV29-1 and TRBJ2-1; TRBD2 agrees at 12 bases. CDR3 length: 16 residues. V lost 7 bases to trimming and J lost 4 bases; unmatched junction nucleotides: 11. Germline V gives CDR1 SQVTM, CDR2 ANQGSEA. CDR3 bases: TGCAGCGCCTACACAGGACTAGCGGGAAAATACAATGAGCAGTTCTTC. Encoded protein: CSAYTGLAGKYNEQFF.

There are a few counts of this clonotype. The chain carries TRBV5-1 and TRBJ2-3; the match to TRBD2 covers 7 bases. Trimming cost V 3 bases and J 4 bases; bases outside gene matches: 11. This CDR3 comprises 16 residues. The germline gives CDR1 SGHRS, CDR2 YFSETQ. In DNA, the CDR3 is TGCGCCAGCAGCTCCGGGACTAATAGGGCAGCAGATACGCAGTATTTT. It is translated as CASSSGTNRAADTQYF.

The chain joins TRBV5-1 to TRBJ2-5; D is perhaps TRBD2 (5 bases). Trimming cost V 2 bases and J 1 base, with 9 bases left between them. Germline V gene lookup returns CDR1 SGHRS and CDR2 YFSETQ. The CDR3 runs 14 residues. For the CDR3, the DNA is TGCGCCAGCAGCTTAAGGAGGAGCCAAGAGACCCAGTACTTC. This sequence encodes CASSLRRSQETQYF.

The chain uses TRBV5-1 and TRBJ1-1; 9 bases are a match to TRBD1. Germline V gene lookup returns CDR1 SGHRS and CDR2 YFSETQ. CDR3 length: 13 residues. V shed 6 bases and J 5 bases; nucleotides not matched to a gene: 5. The CDR3 sequence: CASTSDRGTEAFF. CDR3 DNA sequence: TGCGCCAGCACCTCCGACAGGGGGACTGAAGCTTTCTTT. Filled out from reference TRBV5-1 and TRBJ1-1, the complete variable domain reads KAGVTQTPRYLIKTRGQQVTLSCSPISGHRSVSWYQQTPGQGLQFLFEYFSETQRNKGNFPGRFSGRQFSNSRSEMNVSTLELGDSALYLCASTSDRGTEAFFGQGTRLTVV.

There are a few counts of this clonotype. The chain recombines TRBV18 with TRBJ2-7, with 13 nucleotides matching TRBD2. The germline V gene has CDR1 KGHSH and CDR2 LQKENI. Trimming cost V 6 bases and J 0 bases; bases outside gene matches: 11. The CDR3 covers 18 residues. The chain's CDR3 is CASSPLGTSGTSSYEQYF. The DNA of the CDR3 is TGTGCCAGCTCGCCTTTGGGGACTAGCGGGACAAGCTCCTACGAGCAGTACTTC.

The chain has TRBV29-1 and TRBJ2-5; D gene unclear. Trimming removed 6 bases from V and 4 bases from J, with 15 bases in between. The germline V gene encodes CDR1 SQVTM and CDR2 ANQGSEA. The CDR3 spans 13 residues. In DNA form, the CDR3 reads TGCAGCGTACGGAGTAGCTCCGGAGAGACCCAGTACTTC. This translates into CSVRSSSGETQYF.

This chain uses TRBV20-1 with TRBJ2-1, with 7 bases matching TRBD2. The germline CDR1 and CDR2 sequences are DFQATT and SNEGSKA (reference sequence). The CDR3 length is 17 residues. After removal of 1 base from V and 8 bases from J, the junction contained 17 bases not matched to a gene. The CDR3 nucleotides are TGCAGTGCTAGAGGCAGGACTAGTATCGGCCATGTGTATGAGCAGTTCTTC. Amino acids: CSARGRTSIGHVYEQFF.

The chain is built from TRBV29-1 and TRBJ2-1; weak D call: TRBD1 (6 bases). Germline CDR1 and CDR2: SQVTM and ANQGSEA. This CDR3 is 13 amino acids long. The V and J ends lost 6 bases and 5 bases respectively, with 14 bases between them. The CDR3 reads CSVTTGQHNEQFF. CDR3 coding DNA: TGCAGCGTAACGACCGGACAGCACAATGAGCAGTTCTTC.